Listed below are T cell receptor beta chains from one sample, sequenced in a study of T cell clonotyping in hematopoietic cell transplantation. Assay: immunoSEQ multiplex PCR; the TCRdb copy retains only in-frame clones and omits some. The sample records roughly 9,000 clones, roughly 87% being singletons. Sample: peripheral blood mononuclear cells, taken before stem cell transplant. These receptors were collected from a woman aged 55-75 years with acute myeloid leukemia. Some clones in this sample may be carry-over from other donors' samples. Each CDR3 is given with its conserved first and last residue. Fields, in order: D gene, V gene, J gene, clone size, CDR3 protein, CDR3 DNA. The D gene is left open where the match is weak. Clone size is shown for a subset of rows, as once, few, many or a class of expanded clone.

d_call: TRBD2
v_call: TRBV5-6
j_call: TRBJ2-1
clone_size: once
cdr3_aa: CASSPGLAHNEQFF
cdr3_nt: TGTGCCAGCAGCCCGGGACTAGCCCACAATGAGCAGTTCTTC

d_call: NA
v_call: TRBV30
j_call: TRBJ2-3
clone_size: once
cdr3_aa: CAWTPRTDTQYF
cdr3_nt: TGTGCCTGGACACCGAGGACAGATACGCAGTATTTT

d_call: NA
v_call: TRBV19
j_call: TRBJ2-3
clone_size: once
cdr3_aa: CASSSRLGPRDTQYF
cdr3_nt: TGTGCCAGTAGTTCCAGACTAGGTCCCAGAGATACGCAGTATTTT

d_call: TRBD1
v_call: TRBV5-1
j_call: TRBJ2-7
clone_size: NA
cdr3_aa: CASSPDRGLYEQYF
cdr3_nt: TGCGCCAGCAGCCCAGACAGGGGGCTGTACGAGCAGTACTTC

d_call: NA
v_call: TRBV28
j_call: TRBJ1-5
clone_size: NA
cdr3_aa: CASSPRLRGRTQPQHF
cdr3_nt: TGTGCCAGCAGTCCGCGGCTGAGGGGTAGGACTCAGCCCCAGCATTTT

d_call: NA
v_call: TRBV7-9
j_call: TRBJ2-1
clone_size: few
cdr3_aa: CASSPVRRNEQFF
cdr3_nt: TGTGCCAGCAGCCCGGTTAGGCGGAATGAGCAGTTCTTC

d_call: NA
v_call: TRBV6-5
j_call: TRBJ2-1
clone_size: NA
cdr3_aa: CASSLEQWGYNEQFF
cdr3_nt: TGTGCCAGCAGTCTGGAACAGTGGGGATACAATGAGCAGTTCTTC

d_call: TRBD1
v_call: TRBV19
j_call: TRBJ2-3
clone_size: NA
cdr3_aa: CASSSDRTGTDTQYF
cdr3_nt: TGTGCCAGTAGCTCGGACAGGACTGGCACAGATACGCAGTATTTT

d_call: TRBD2
v_call: TRBV7-3
j_call: TRBJ2-5
clone_size: NA
cdr3_aa: CASRPGLQETQYF
cdr3_nt: TGTGCCAGCAGGCCGGGACTACAAGAGACCCAGTACTTC

d_call: NA
v_call: TRBV7-2
j_call: TRBJ2-2
clone_size: once
cdr3_aa: CASTLRNTGELFF
cdr3_nt: TGTGCCAGCACCCTCAGAAACACCGGGGAGCTGTTTTTT

d_call: NA
v_call: TRBV4-1
j_call: TRBJ2-7
clone_size: NA
cdr3_aa: CASSQKGYGLGEQYF
cdr3_nt: TGCGCCAGCAGCCAAAAAGGCTATGGGTTAGGGGAGCAGTACTTC

d_call: TRBD2
v_call: TRBV7-9
j_call: TRBJ2-7
clone_size: NA
cdr3_aa: CAGREGLGEQYF
cdr3_nt: TGTGCCGGCCGAGAAGGACTAGGAGAGCAGTACTTC

d_call: NA
v_call: TRBV18
j_call: TRBJ1-4
clone_size: NA
cdr3_aa: CASSPERWLPESEKLFF
cdr3_nt: TGTGCCAGCTCACCAGAACGGTGGCTCCCAGAGAGTGAAAAACTGTTTTTT

d_call: TRBD1
v_call: TRBV19
j_call: TRBJ1-1
clone_size: NA
cdr3_aa: CASSFMTGLPIMNTEAFF
cdr3_nt: TGTGCCAGTAGTTTCATGACAGGGCTTCCCATAATGAACACTGAAGCTTTCTTT

d_call: TRBD2
v_call: TRBV7-8
j_call: TRBJ2-5
clone_size: NA
cdr3_aa: CASSLGASGDQETQYF
cdr3_nt: TGTGCCAGCAGTCTAGGGGCTAGCGGAGACCAAGAGACCCAGTACTTC